Described below is a single T cell receptor (beta chain) sequence and its context. There is no known antigen for this receptor. Per-base quality was not reported, and no clone a single base away is much larger than it. The source of the sample is a study of CD8+ T cells in alopecia areata (dated by TCRdb to about 2018). For the wider study: The treated patients, all with moderate-to-severe alopecia areata, were enrolled in an open-label pilot trial of oral tofacitinib given at 5 to 10 mg twice daily. Patients stayed on tofacitinib for 6 to 18 months and then had 6 months of follow-up off drug so that delayed response and recurrence could be assessed. High-throughput TCRbeta sequencing was used to examine T cell clonal expansion in alopecia areata in both the C3H/HeJ mouse model and human patients. Human TCRbeta sequencing covered scalp tissue and sorted CD4+ and CD8+ peripheral blood T cells from patchy and totalis/universalis alopecia areata patients and healthy controls. Biopsies were taken from tofacitinib-treated patients at baseline and at 4 and 24 weeks of treatment, and a later scalp biopsy was taken in several of the tofacitinib-treated patients. Scalp clonality was compared among normal scalp (n=4), patchy alopecia areata scalp (n=8), and alopecia totalis/universalis scalp (n=8). The RNA source kit depended on sample type: the PAXgene miRNA kit for fixed scalp, the miRNeasy kit for PBMCs, and the RNeasy kit for mouse skin. immunoSEQ multiplex PCR using 35 Vbeta forward primers and 13 Jbeta reverse primers was used to amplify TCRbeta CDR3 regions.

Preparation of the library involved the immunoSEQ multiplex PCR assay. RNA was extracted from all samples and reverse transcribed into cDNA, which served as template for TCR sequencing. First-strand cDNA was synthesized using SuperScript III with a 2:1 mix of oligo-dT and random hexamers. A synthetic immune receptor repertoire was used to gauge amplification bias, and whatever bias remained was removed computationally. As for the original processing: Raw reads were preprocessed to remove errors, and CDR3 was defined according to IMGT conventions as the region from the conserved cysteine to phenylalanine. Clonality was calculated as 1 minus Shannon entropy normalized by log2 of the number of productive unique TCRs. CD4 or CD8 identity of scalp clones was inferred by cross-referencing scalp TCRbeta sequences with sorted blood CD4 and CD8 repertoires. The clones in this table, taken by TCRdb from immuneACCESS, are in-frame only. Not every clone is retained; where verified, under half of the shortfall comes from an unresolved V gene, and the cause of the rest is unknown. That table is the source of V, J and clone size, and D and trimming were worked out from the DNA. The sample profile shows roughly 150,000 clones; roughly 48% of them were found once. The top ten clones comprise 6% to 7% of the sample.

Study-wide conclusions, independent of this receptor: Shared TCR sequences between patients were less evident than in mice, which may be partly attributable to HLA diversity in the patient population. Scalp TCR repertoire analysis is complicated because resident alphabeta T cells in normal human skin are also sequenced, whereas mouse skin is dominated by gammadelta T cells. Higher clonality and more expanded CD8+ clones were observed in lesional scalp than in normal scalp, particularly in alopecia totalis/universalis, a finding suggestive of antigenic drive.

Peripheral blood and lesional scalp punch biopsies were obtained from patients with alopecia areata. PBMCs were separated by density centrifugation and stained for CD3, CD4 and CD8, after which CD4+ and CD8+ T cells were sorted on a FACSAria. Deletion took 0 bases off V and 0 bases off J, with a span of 7 bases between the germline ends. Including the terminal cysteine and phenylalanine, the CDR3 comprises 15 residues. Of all the DNA, just the CDR3 is kept, 45 bases in frame from base 1. CDR1 SGHNT and CDR2 YYREEE are derived from the germline V gene (reference sequence). The rearrangement combines TRBV5-4 with TRBJ2-1, with no reliable assignment of the D segment. Sequenced sample: CD4+ T cells sorted from blood. This clonotype originated in a human donor with alopecia areata. The encoded CDR3 is CASSLDSSSYNEQFF. The nucleotide sequence reads TGTGCCAGCAGCTTGGACTCCAGCTCCTACAATGAGCAGTTCTTC.